This passage covers 17 T cell receptor beta chains from one sample sequenced in a study of blood T cell repertoires in COVID-19. Only in-frame clones appear in the TCRdb table, and some are missing; sequencing was by immunoSEQ multiplex PCR. The data hold tens of thousands of clones, with about 88% observed a single time. The material sequenced was peripheral blood. The receptors shown here come from a human donor in a cohort sampled during active COVID-19.

The chain employs TRBV2 and TRBJ1-1, with a weak D call TRBD1 (6 bases). Between the trimmed V and J ends, which lost 8 bases and 4 bases, there was a span of 11 bases. Germline-derived CDR1 and CDR2 are SNHLY and FYNNEI. The CDR3 is 12 residues long. The CDR3 DNA is TGTGCCAGCGGGAAGGGGGTCACTGAAGCTTTCTTT. Translating gives CASGKGVTEAFF.

This chain connects TRBV4-1 to TRBJ1-2; 7 nucleotides align to TRBD1. From germline, CDR1 is MGHRA and CDR2 YSYEKL. The CDR3 loop spans 15 amino acids. Germline trimming cut 4 bases from V and 6 bases from J; bases unmatched to any gene: 11. DNA for the CDR3: TGCGCCAGCAGCCTCGAGACAGGGAATGCTCATGGCTACACCTTC. The encoded protein is CASSLETGNAHGYTF.

This clone was found once. V gene TRBV2 combines with J gene TRBJ2-3, with 13 bases matching TRBD2. V lost 4 bases to trimming and J lost 3 bases; unmatched junction nucleotides: 7. This CDR3 has 17 amino acids. Germline CDR1 is SNHLY and CDR2 is FYNNEI. CDR3 in DNA: TGTGCCAGCAGTGCACGGCAGGGACTAGCGGGAACAGATACGCAGTATTTT. This gives the protein CASSARQGLAGTDTQYF.

The genes are TRBV2 and TRBJ2-7; D remains unclear. Germline CDR1 and CDR2: SNHLY and FYNNEI. The germline V and J ends were trimmed by 4 bases and 7 bases, with 14 bases remaining between them. The CDR3 spans 13 residues. The CDR3 sequence is CASSGSELREQYF. CDR3 bases: TGTGCCAGCAGTGGTTCAGAGTTGAGGGAGCAGTACTTC.

This clone was detected only once. The chain is built from TRBV25-1 and TRBJ2-5; no clear D gene. Germline V gene lookup returns CDR1 MGHDK and CDR2 SYGVNS. The CDR3 sequence is 15 residues long. V dropped 7 bases and J dropped 5 bases, with 20 bases sitting between them. Here the CDR3 DNA reads TGTGCCAGCAAAGAAGATAAAAGCCGATGGGAGACCCAGTACTTC. Residues: CASKEDKSRWETQYF.

The CDR3 spells CASSARREAFF. Written as DNA, the CDR3 is TGTGCCAGCAGTGCCCGTAGAGAGGCTTTCTTT. The rearrangement joins TRBV12-3 or TRBV12-4 to TRBJ1-1; D gene ambiguous. CDR3 size: 11 residues. Trimming cost V 5 bases and J 11 bases, with 12 bases left between them.

This clone occurred a few times. The gene calls are TRBV24-1 and TRBJ2-7; TRBD2 matches at 16 bases. With 3 bases clipped from V and 0 bases from J, the junction kept 10 bases outside the gene matches. CDR1 is KGHDR and CDR2 is SFDVKD in the germline V gene. The CDR3 runs to 20 residues. CDR3 amino acids: CATSDIGTSGRARSSYEQYF. DNA of the CDR3: TGTGCCACCAGTGATATCGGGACTAGCGGGAGGGCCAGGAGCTCCTACGAGCAGTACTTC.

This chain connects TRBV2 to TRBJ1-2; TRBD1 is a possible D gene (6 bases). Per the germline V gene, CDR1 is SNHLY and CDR2 is FYNNEI. The CDR3 extends over 14 amino acids. Trimming stripped 4 bases from V and 8 bases from J, with 17 bases between. CDR3 nucleotide sequence: TGTGCCAGCAGTGTAGGGTCCAGGGGTGAAGGCTACACCTTC. This gives the protein CASSVGSRGEGYTF.

V is TRBV19 and J is TRBJ1-3, with D hard to call. Germline V gives CDR1 LNHDA, CDR2 SQIVND (reference sequence). The CDR3 sequence is 11 residues long. V lost 8 bases, J lost 2 bases, and 4 bases lay in between. The CDR3 DNA sequence: TGTGCCAGTGGCACTGGAAACACCATATATTTT. This translates into CASGTGNTIYF. The entire variable domain, with the rest obtained from reference TRBV19 and TRBJ1-3, is as follows: DGGITQSPKYLFRKEGQNVTLSCEQNLNHDAMYWYRQDPGQGLRLIYYSQIVNDFQKGDIAEGYSVSREKKESFPLTVTSAQKNPTAFYLCASGTGNTIYFGEGSWLTVV.

The genes are TRBV5-6 and TRBJ2-7, with a weak D call TRBD1 (5 bases). CDR1 is SGHDT and CDR2 is YYEEEE in the germline V gene. CDR3 length equals 15 residues. With 6 bases removed from V and 4 bases from J, the gap between germline ends came to 20 bases. The CDR3 region is CASTSRSRVGYEQYF. The CDR3 region has the DNA TGTGCCAGCACCTCCCGGTCCAGGGTGGGGTACGAGCAGTACTTC.

A few counts support this clone. V usage is TRBV9 and J usage is TRBJ2-1, with D perhaps TRBD1 (6 bases). The germline V gene encodes CDR1 SGDLS and CDR2 YYNGEE. The CDR3 extends over 14 amino acids. V was trimmed by 4 bases and J by 0 bases, leaving 8 bases between them. CDR3 loop: CASSRGNSYNEQFF. The CDR3 nucleotides are TGTGCCAGCAGCAGGGGGAACTCCTACAATGAGCAGTTCTTC.

The gene calls are TRBV4-1 and TRBJ2-7, with D possibly TRBD2 on 6 matching bases. The CDR3 sequence is 15 residues long. V was trimmed by 1 base and J by 5 bases, leaving 15 bases between them. Germline V CDR1 and CDR2: MGHRA, YSYEKL. The DNA of the CDR3 is TGCGCCAGCAGCCAAGGGAGGGCAGGAGGAGACGAGCAGTACTTC. Its translation is CASSQGRAGGDEQYF.

This chain joins TRBV11-2 and TRBJ2-1, with no clear D. This CDR3 contains 13 residues. Germline V CDR1 and CDR2: SGHAT, FQNNGV. V was trimmed by 5 bases and J by 1 base, leaving 6 bases between them. The CDR3 bases are TGTGCCAGCAGCCGGGTTTCCTACAATGAGCAGTTCTTC. Protein product: CASSRVSYNEQFF.

A word on this clone: Different DNA sequences within this sample yield the same CDR3. The gene calls are TRBV6-1 and TRBJ2-2, with TRBD1 identical over 10 bases. The germline V gene has CDR1 MNHNS and CDR2 SASEGT. The V gene end was trimmed by 1 base and the J gene end by 3 bases; junction bases not matched to a gene: 2. This CDR3 contains 16 residues. Here the CDR3 DNA reads TGTGCCAGCAGTGAAGACGGGACAGGGGACACCGGGGAGCTGTTTTTT. It translates to CASSEDGTGDTGELFF.

The genes are TRBV30 and TRBJ1-5; 8 bases agree with TRBD1. Trimming removed 0 bases from V and 3 bases from J; junction bases left unmatched: 4. The CDR3 extends over 15 amino acids. Per germline, CDR1 GTSNPN and CDR2 SVGIG (reference sequence). The CDR3 DNA is TGTGCCTGGAGTGTAATGACAGGGGCCAATCAGCCCCAGCATTTT. This sequence encodes CAWSVMTGANQPQHF.

Only one count was recorded for this clone. The chain joins TRBV7-6 to TRBJ2-1; a weak D match, TRBD2 (5 bases). This CDR3 spans 17 amino acids. Germline V gene sequence: CDR1 SGHVS, CDR2 FNYEAQ. Trimming left V 4 bases short and J 8 bases short, with 24 bases between. CDR3 sequence (DNA): TGTGCCAGCAGCTCCTCACTTACTAGTGCCGCGGTGGATGAGCAGTTCTTC. As protein: CASSSSLTSAAVDEQFF.

The chain joins TRBV3-1 (or the pseudogene TRBV3-2) to TRBJ1-1, with TRBD1 matching over 9 bases. This CDR3 region has 14 residues. The germline V gene encodes CDR1 LGHDT and CDR2 YNNKEL (reference sequence). Trimming took 3 bases from V and 4 from J; bases not matched to a gene: 3. Written as DNA, the CDR3 is TGTGCCAGCAGCCATGGGACAGGGTTCACTGAAGCTTTCTTT. The encoded protein is CASSHGTGFTEAFF.